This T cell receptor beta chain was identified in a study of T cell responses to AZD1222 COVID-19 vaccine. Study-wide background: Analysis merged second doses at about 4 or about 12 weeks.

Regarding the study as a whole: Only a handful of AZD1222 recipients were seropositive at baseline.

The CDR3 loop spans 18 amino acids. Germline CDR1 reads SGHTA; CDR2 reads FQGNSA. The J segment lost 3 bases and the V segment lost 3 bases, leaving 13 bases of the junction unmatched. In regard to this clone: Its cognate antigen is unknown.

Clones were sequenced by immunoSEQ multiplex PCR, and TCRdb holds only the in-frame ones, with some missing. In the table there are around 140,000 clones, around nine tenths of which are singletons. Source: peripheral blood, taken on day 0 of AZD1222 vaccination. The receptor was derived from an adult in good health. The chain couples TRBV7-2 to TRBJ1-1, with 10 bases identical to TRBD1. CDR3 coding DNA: TGTGCCAGCAGCTTTGGGAGGGACAGGGGATTTGGAGACACTGAAGCTTTCTTT. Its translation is CASSFGRDRGFGDTEAFF.